The clone carrying this T cell receptor beta chain has a handful of counts. This entry is derived from a study of OX40 agonist ivuxolimab in advanced cancers. TCRdb keeps only in-frame clones here, not all; method: immunoSEQ multiplex PCR. Of about 68,000 clones detected, 84% appear once; the ten largest clones hold under 2%. Germline-derived CDR1 and CDR2 are SNHLY and FYNNEI. Trimming pared 0 bases from V and 7 bases from J, leaving 4 bases between. This CDR3 is built from 11 residues. The sequence was collected from an adult with an advanced solid tumor such as melanoma, head and neck, liver or kidney cancer. The genes are TRBV2 and TRBJ2-7; D not resolved. The specimen comprised CD4+ or CD8+ T cells sorted from blood, sampled in a trial of the OX40 agonist ivuxolimab. CDR3 nucleotide sequence: TGTGCCAGCAGTGAAGCGTGGGAGCAGTACTTC. Its protein product is CASSEAWEQYF.